These T cell receptor beta chains were read from a single sample in a study of T cell changes during pregnancy in multiple sclerosis. Data came from immunoSEQ multiplex PCR; TCRdb stores just in-frame clones and leaves some out. The sample lists some 85,000 clones, about 95% occurring once. The specimen was peripheral blood, collected in the second trimester of pregnancy. These TCRs come from a female donor with multiple sclerosis, enrolled in a pregnancy study. Both conserved end residues are trimmed from each CDR3.

V gene	J gene	CDR3 protein
TRBV5-1	TRBJ1-4	ASSLEQGINEKLF
TRBV29-1	TRBJ2-2	SVTGITGELF
TRBV27	TRBJ2-5	ASSLGGGRRETQY
TRBV5-1	TRBJ2-5	ASSYGTGNQETQY
TRBV7-2	TRBJ2-1	ASSFFLGSAYNEQF
TRBV6-1	TRBJ2-1	ASSAEPGLAYNEQF
TRBV2	TRBJ1-4	ASTRVPGEKLF
TRBV5-1	TRBJ2-5	ASSLEASGQETQY
TRBV5-4	TRBJ2-7	ASSLGTSGSYEQY
TRBV19	TRBJ2-7	ASSIGRGRSYEQY
TRBV12-5	TRBJ2-5	ASGLADWPQY
TRBV5-1	TRBJ1-1	ASSLGTAIDREKTF
TRBV7-9	TRBJ2-3	ASSEDRVADTQY
TRBV27	TRBJ2-1	ASSLGTYNEQF
TRBV9	TRBJ2-2	ASSVGGVGQGPNTGELF
TRBV11-1	TRBJ1-1	ASSPYSRGEAF
TRBV7-2	TRBJ2-5	ASSEDATRRETQY
TRBV28	TRBJ2-2	ASSLGGVGELF
TRBV11-2	TRBJ2-3	ASSLLAPDTQY
TRBV4-2	TRBJ2-7	ASSQDRVYEQY
TRBV27	TRBJ1-1	ASQDSNTEAF
TRBV6-1	TRBJ2-3	ASSVDRSSTDTQY
TRBV4-2	TRBJ2-6	ASSPTGSSGANVLT
TRBV6-4	TRBJ2-1	ASSPQRGQGEQF
TRBV5-1	TRBJ2-7	ASSWGGTSSYEQY
TRBV18	TRBJ2-3	ASSRTSEADTQY
TRBV9	TRBJ2-5	ASSAGGQRETQY
TRBV7-2	TRBJ1-4	ASSLEPGISEKLF
TRBV11-2	TRBJ2-2	ASSLDPTYAGELF
TRBV7-9	TRBJ1-3	ASELSSLGGTGNTIY
TRBV19	TRBJ2-5	ASSLTGPTQETQY
TRBV5-6	TRBJ2-7	ASSLNGVTAYEQY
TRBV5-8	TRBJ2-2	ASSSGTFVYTGELF
TRBV5-1	TRBJ2-3	ASSYGQASTDTQY
TRBV19	TRBJ1-1	ASSPRPTGYDEAF
TRBV5-1	TRBJ2-1	ASSLLDNEQF
TRBV18	TRBJ2-1	ASSPPETSGNEQF
TRBV28	TRBJ2-3	ASSSRGLGTDTQY
TRBV18	TRBJ1-1	ASSPTGVTEAF
TRBV2	TRBJ1-2	ASPSGGDYGYT
TRBV15	TRBJ2-6	ATSRSPSGANVLT
TRBV6-5	TRBJ1-1	ASSRGVNTEAF
TRBV13	TRBJ2-3	ASSSSPLRGTDTQY
TRBV19	TRBJ2-1	ASSIAPGRGSYNEQF
TRBV6-6	TRBJ2-7	ASSSPTLAAYEQY
TRBV18	TRBJ1-1	ASSPGQLDTEAF
TRBV4-1	TRBJ1-5	ASSQGLNQPQH
TRBV28	TRBJ1-4	ASSRTGSANEKLF
TRBV7-9	TRBJ1-2	ASSLALMGANGYT
TRBV7-2	TRBJ2-7	ASSTSGRSYEQY
TRBV7-2	TRBJ2-4	ASSLSGIQY
TRBV5-1	TRBJ2-3	ASSVRDRGVDTQY
TRBV5-1	TRBJ1-1	ASSLVQGDPNEAF
TRBV9	TRBJ1-4	ASREGGEKLF